The 8 T cell receptor beta chains below all came from one sample that was sequenced in a study of blood T cell repertoires in COVID-19. Some clones are missing from TCRdb's copy, which holds only in-frame ones; the method was immunoSEQ multiplex PCR. Altogether about 150,000 clones are present, roughly 80% being singletons, with the ten largest covering roughly 5.6%. Sequenced input: PBMCs or T cells enriched from blood (not recorded which). These receptors originate from a woman in her 50s who had recovered from COVID-19.

The chain carries TRBV7-2 and TRBJ1-4, with a weak D call TRBD1 (5 bases). The germline CDR1 and CDR2 sequences are SGHTA and FQGNSA. CDR3 length equals 14 residues. The ends were cut back, 6 bases at V and 10 bases at J, with 18 bases in the middle. The chain's CDR3 is CASRSGSNTGKLFF. As DNA, the CDR3 is TGTGCCAGCAGGTCAGGGTCGAATACGGGAAAACTGTTTTTT.

The genes are TRBV10-3 and TRBJ2-5; 13 bases match TRBD2. Germline loops: CDR1 ENHRY, CDR2 SYGVKD. The junction had 14 bases not matched to a gene; V was cut back by 2 bases and J by 5 bases. This CDR3 has 19 amino acids. The CDR3 DNA reads as TGTGCCATCAGTGAGAAGGGACAGAGGACTAGCGGGGGACGGGAGACCCAGTACTTC. As protein: CAISEKGQRTSGGRETQYF.

The CDR3 sequence: CASSLTGSSYNSPLHF. Here the CDR3 DNA reads TGTGCCAGCAGTCTGACAGGGAGCTCCTATAATTCACCCCTCCACTTT. The rearrangement links TRBV28 to TRBJ1-6, with TRBD1 matching 7 bases. Per the germline V gene, CDR1 is MDHEN and CDR2 is SYDVKM. The CDR3 totals 16 residues. With V trimmed by 5 bases and J by 0 bases, 4 bases remained unmatched.

This clone came up a few times. The rearrangement uses TRBV7-2 and TRBJ1-4; the D is unclear. V was pared by 3 bases and J by 8 bases, with 16 bases between. This CDR3 has 15 residues. Germline CDR1 is SGHTA and CDR2 is FQGNSA. CDR3 loop: CASSFRILAREKLFF. The CDR3 DNA sequence: TGTGCCAGCAGCTTCCGGATCTTAGCAAGGGAAAAACTGTTTTTT.

This chain links TRBV7-2 with TRBJ2-5; 10 bases are a match to TRBD2. There are 16 residues in the CDR3. J was trimmed by 5 bases and V by 2 bases; bases with no gene match: 8. Germline-derived CDR1 and CDR2 are SGHTA and FQGNSA. CDR3 in DNA: TGTGCCAGCAGCTTAACAGGGCTAGCGGGGGCGGAGACCCAGTACTTC. Amino acids: CASSLTGLAGAETQYF.

The CDR3 protein is CASMVKTSTDTQYF. CDR3 coding DNA: TGTGCCAGCATGGTGAAAACTAGCACAGATACGCAGTATTTT. J is TRBJ2-3 and V is TRBV25-1, with D hard to call. Deletions cut 7 bases from V and 0 bases from J, with 11 bases between. CDR3 size: 14 residues. Germline V gene sequence: CDR1 MGHDK, CDR2 SYGVNS.

The J gene is TRBJ2-3, the V gene TRBV5-1; 7 nucleotides match TRBD1. V shed 2 bases and J 2 bases; nucleotides not matched to a gene: 5. From germline, CDR1 is SGHRS and CDR2 YFSETQ. This CDR3 comprises 15 residues. CDR3 loop: CASSFSGQVTDTQYF. The CDR3 DNA follows: TGCGCCAGCAGCTTTTCCGGACAGGTCACAGATACGCAGTATTTT.

The genes are TRBV25-1 and TRBJ1-4, with unresolved D. With 5 bases removed from V and 0 bases from J, the gap between germline ends came to 10 bases. CDR1 is MGHDK and CDR2 is SYGVNS in the germline V gene. There are 15 residues in the CDR3. The CDR3 protein is CASSRRDPTNEKLFF. Written as DNA, the CDR3 is TGTGCCAGCAGTAGGCGGGATCCAACTAATGAAAAACTGTTTTTT.